This T cell receptor (beta chain) was sequenced in a study of cytomegalovirus exposure and HLA in healthy donors. Study-wide findings and caveats: A later analysis showed HLA-associated TCR beta chains outstripping equally common others in clonal expansion.

Both 60 Vbeta primers and 13 Jbeta primers went into the PCR. TCRdb's table, derived via immunoSEQ multiplex PCR, lists solely in-frame clones and lacks some. The data contain about 140,000 clones, over 60% of them singletons. This clone was picked up a small number of times. No antigen is known for it. Material for sequencing was PBMCs. The TCR comes from a man in his forties in good health and CMV-seronegative.

The chain's CDR3 is CASSPLGGWSYGYTF. Written as DNA, the CDR3 is TGTGCCAGCAGTCCACTGGGAGGGTGGAGCTATGGCTACACCTTC. The chain links TRBV28 to TRBJ1-2; D is undetermined. There are 15 residues in the CDR3. With 5 bases removed from V and 4 bases from J, the gap between germline ends came to 17 bases. Germline V gene sequence: CDR1 MDHEN, CDR2 SYDVKM.